This entry lists 21 T cell receptor beta chains sequenced from one sample in a study of T cell repertoires in cytomegalovirus infection. TCRdb analysed the reads with MiXCR anew, one entry per CDR3 protein. Of approximately 190,000 distinct CDR3 sequences listed, nearly 9.5% are singletons. Input material: PBMCs. These receptors were collected from a human donor in good health (CMV status not recorded). Some clones in this sample may be carry-over from other donors' samples.

The chain couples TRBV7-9 to TRBJ2-3, with TRBD1 matching 10 bases. Per the germline V gene, CDR1 is SEHNR and CDR2 is FQNEAQ (reference sequence). The trim removed 4 bases at V and 3 bases at J, leaving 22 bases unmatched. This CDR3 has 21 residues. The CDR3 nucleotides read TGTGCCAGCAGCTCCACCCTTTCCGGGACAGGGGAACGGCAAGGTACAGATACGCAGTATTTT. Its translation: CASSSTLSGTGERQGTDTQYF.

Notes on this clonotype: It may be a read error: a sequence one base away is much more abundant. In this CDR3 the conserved last residue, phenylalanine or tryptophan, is missing, so a read error is likely. The V and J genes are TRBV7-9 and TRBJ1-2; weak D call: TRBD1 (6 bases). The germline CDR1 and CDR2 sequences are SEHNR and FQNEAQ (reference sequence). This CDR3 is built from 14 residues. Trimming shortened V by 4 bases and J by 3 bases, and 12 bases separated the two germline ends. The CDR3 DNA follows: TGTGCCAGCAGCTCGACAGGTTCTCACTATGGCTACACCCTC. Encoded protein: CASSSTGSHYGYTL.

This clonotype was detected many times. The rearrangement joins TRBV7-2 to TRBJ1-1; TRBD1 aligns across 8 bases. Germline V gene sequence: CDR1 SGHTA, CDR2 FQGNSA. This CDR3 is 17 amino acids long. J was trimmed by 1 base and V by 4 bases; bases with no gene match: 11. The CDR3 region has the DNA TGTGCCAGCAGCTCCAGGGGGCGAGGGGGCCCGAACACTGAAGCTTTCTTT. Translated, it gives CASSSRGRGGPNTEAFF.

At least ten counts were recorded for this clonotype. This chain connects TRBV15 to TRBJ1-5; no clear D gene. Trimming stripped 0 bases from V and 6 bases from J, with 3 bases between. The CDR3 covers 12 residues. Per germline, CDR1 LNHNV and CDR2 YYDKDF (reference sequence). The DNA of the CDR3 is TGTGCCACCAGCAGAGATGTTCAGCCCCAGCATTTT. The encoded protein is CATSRDVQPQHF.

This clonotype was detected many times. V and J are TRBV28 and TRBJ2-1; 7 bases are a match to TRBD2. V lost 5 bases, J lost 3 bases, and 4 bases stayed unmatched. Germline CDR1 is MDHEN and CDR2 is SYDVKM. CDR3 length: 14 residues. The CDR3 DNA is TGTGCCAGCAGTCTTAGCGGGTTCTACAATGAGCAGTTCTTC. This gives the protein CASSLSGFYNEQFF.

V gene TRBV7-8 combines with J gene TRBJ1-1; weak D call: TRBD1 (5 bases). Trimming cost V 5 bases and J 9 bases, with 16 bases left between them. CDR1 and CDR2 from the germline V gene are SGHVS and FQNEAQ. The CDR3 length is 13 residues. The CDR3 DNA is TGTGCCAGCAGCCCATCGGACCAGGGACAAGCTTTCTTT. Protein sequence: CASSPSDQGQAFF.

There are a few counts of this clonotype. The chain employs TRBV19 and TRBJ2-1; perhaps D is TRBD1 or TRBD2 (6 bases each). The CDR3 extends over 14 amino acids. V lost 3 bases and J 9 bases, leaving 15 bases between the germline ends. Looked up from germline, CDR1 is LNHDA and CDR2 is SQIVND (reference sequence). Here the CDR3 reads CASSIFGGSGEQFF. Here the CDR3 DNA reads TGTGCCAGTAGTATTTTCGGGGGCTCGGGTGAGCAGTTCTTC.

This chain connects TRBV9 to TRBJ1-3; D is ambiguous. This CDR3 contains 13 residues. Per germline, CDR1 SGDLS and CDR2 YYNGEE. The V end lost 0 bases, the J end lost 8 bases, and 9 bases lay between the germline ends. This CDR3 is CASSVVGQDTIYF. The CDR3 nucleotides are TGTGCCAGCAGCGTAGTAGGGCAGGACACCATATATTTT.

This clonotype was seen a handful of times. J is TRBJ2-3 and V is TRBV7-3; 7 bases are shared with TRBD1. Unmatched junction bases numbered 6, after V lost 3 bases and J lost 3 bases. Germline-derived CDR1 and CDR2 are SGHTA and FQGTGA. This CDR3 region has 15 residues. CDR3 sequence reads: CASSFSQGRTDTQYF. The CDR3 coding sequence is TGTGCCAGCAGCTTTTCACAGGGGAGAACAGATACGCAGTATTTT.

This clonotype was seen at least ten times. This sequence joins TRBV7-2 and TRBJ1-6; 7 bases agree with TRBD1. Germline assignment: CDR1 SGHTA and CDR2 FQGNSA. The CDR3 spans 16 residues. The ends lost 5 bases at V and 2 bases at J; junction bases unmatched: 6. Here the CDR3 reads CASSQTGRAYNSPLHF. As DNA, the CDR3 is TGTGCCAGCAGCCAGACAGGGCGCGCCTATAATTCACCCCTCCACTTT.

Concerning this clonotype: The junction shows a germline mismatch at one end, possibly a read error. This sequence joins TRBV7-3 and TRBJ1-1; D is unresolved. The V gene's germline CDR1 is SGHTA and CDR2 FQGTGA. The CDR3 is 16 amino acids. This CDR3 is CANSSLSIQMNTEAFF. In DNA, the CDR3 is TGTGCCAACAGCTCCCTTTCTATTCAGATGAACACTGAAGCTTTCTTT.

This clonotype appeared many times. CDR3 DNA: TGTGCCAGCACTAGCGGGGGTCCCCAAGAGACCCAGTACTTC. Protein product: CASTSGGPQETQYF. The J gene is TRBJ2-5, the V gene TRBV5-4; 10 bases line up with TRBD2. Unmatched junction bases numbered 3, after V lost 6 bases and J lost 1 base. The length of the CDR3 is 14 residues. Germline V gene sequence: CDR1 SGHNT, CDR2 YYREEE (reference sequence).

Ten or more counts support this clonotype. The rearrangement uses TRBV7-9 and TRBJ1-3; D is ambiguous. This CDR3 comprises 16 residues. Germline lookup yields CDR1 SEHNR and CDR2 FQNEAQ (reference sequence). V lost 1 base and J lost 1, with 11 bases in between. The CDR3 loop reads CASSLVGSLSGNTIYF. The DNA for the CDR3 is TGTGCCAGCAGCTTAGTCGGCAGTCTATCTGGAAACACCATATATTTT.

The chain uses TRBV20-1 and TRBJ2-7; D call uncertain. Trimming removed 3 bases from V and 6 bases from J, with 9 bases in between. CDR3 length: 11 amino acids. CDR1 DFQATT and CDR2 SNEGSKA come from the germline V gene (reference sequence). CDR3 residues: CSASLALEQYF. The CDR3 nucleotides are TGCAGTGCTAGCCTGGCCCTCGAGCAGTACTTC.

The sample holds a few counts of this clonotype. V and J are TRBV10-3 and TRBJ2-3, with 9 bases aligning to TRBD2. The junction had 11 bases not matched to a gene; V was cut back by 10 bases and J by 0 bases. Germline V gene lookup returns CDR1 ENHRY and CDR2 SYGVKD. This CDR3 comprises 16 residues. The CDR3 nucleotides are TGTGCCACCTCCGGGACTAGCACCCCGAGCACAGATACGCAGTATTTT. Protein sequence: CATSGTSTPSTDTQYF.

The sample holds a few counts of this clonotype. The chain has TRBV4-2 and TRBJ1-6, with 9 bases lining up with TRBD1. Germline loops: CDR1 LGHNA, CDR2 YNFKEQ. V lost 0 bases, J lost 7 bases, and 4 bases stayed unmatched. The CDR3 has 16 amino acids. The CDR3 sequence: CASSQESGTGNSPLHF. The CDR3 region has the DNA TGTGCCAGCAGCCAAGAATCCGGGACAGGGAATTCACCCCTCCACTTT.

There are many counts of this clonotype. This chain connects TRBV29-1 to TRBJ2-1; possible D gene TRBD1, 6 bases. Between the trimmed V and J ends, which lost 1 base and 4 bases, there was a span of 17 bases. This CDR3 comprises 16 residues. Germline V gene data show CDR1 as SQVTM and CDR2 as ANQGSEA. CDR3: CSVEGAPGADYNEQFF. The CDR3 DNA reads TGCAGCGTTGAAGGTGCCCCAGGGGCCGATTACAATGAGCAGTTCTTC.

The CDR3 region is CASSYSITSGRNEQFF. CDR3 coding DNA: TGTGCCAGCAGTTACTCGATCACTAGCGGGAGGAATGAGCAGTTCTTC. The chain couples TRBV6-6 to TRBJ2-1, with 12 bases that match TRBD2. The CDR3 extends over 16 amino acids. With 0 bases clipped from V and 7 bases from J, the junction kept 4 bases outside the gene matches. Looked up from germline, CDR1 is MNHNY and CDR2 is SVGAGI (reference sequence).

This clonotype was recorded many times. CDR3 loop: CASSPEGQQNSPLHF. Here the CDR3 DNA reads TGTGCCAGCAGCCCAGAGGGACAGCAGAATTCACCCCTCCACTTT. The V call is TRBV7-2, the J call TRBJ1-6; 7 bases agree with TRBD1. There are 15 residues in the CDR3. Germline assignment: CDR1 SGHTA and CDR2 FQGNSA. V trimming: 5 bases; J trimming: 7 bases; junction bases outside the gene matches: 8.

This clonotype has at least ten counts. The chain couples TRBV6-5 to TRBJ1-1; 8 bases line up with TRBD1. Germline V gene sequence: CDR1 MNHEY, CDR2 SVGAGI. After removal of 7 bases from V and 1 base from J, the junction contained 8 bases not matched to a gene. CDR3 length equals 15 residues. The CDR3 coding sequence is TGTGCCAGCACCTTAAATGGACAGGGGAACACTGAAGCTTTCTTT. Its translation: CASTLNGQGNTEAFF.

This clonotype was seen ten or more times. CDR3 nucleotide sequence: TGTGCCAGCAGCTTAGCCCCGGGACAGGGAATCAACTATGGCTACACCTTC. It is translated as CASSLAPGQGINYGYTF. The chain couples TRBV7-2 to TRBJ1-2; 9 nucleotides line up with TRBD1. The germline CDR1 and CDR2 sequences are SGHTA and FQGNSA. The V gene end was trimmed by 0 bases and the J gene end by 2 bases; junction bases not matched to a gene: 7. The CDR3 totals 17 residues.